This T cell receptor (beta chain) was obtained from a study of blood T cell repertoires in COVID-19. V dropped 1 base and J dropped 5 bases, with 9 bases sitting between them. Germline V gene lookup returns CDR1 MNHNS and CDR2 SASEGT. This CDR3 is 14 amino acids long. Sequencing was performed with immunoSEQ multiplex PCR; in TCRdb, only in-frame clones are kept and a portion is missing. Seen here are approximately 300,000 clones, approximately 81% observed once, and the top ten hold about 2%. This clone was found a few times. Cohort placement rested on clinical history that participants reported themselves. Exposed enrollees had met someone with a PCR-confirmed or clinician-diagnosed COVID-19 case at some point within the 2 weeks before study entry.

The receptor was derived from a woman in her 30s who had been exposed to COVID-19. Source material: PBMCs or T cells enriched from blood (not recorded which). The chain uses TRBV6-1 and TRBJ1-5; D is unclear. The CDR3 sequence: CASSEGSLYQPQHF. CDR3 sequence (DNA): TGTGCCAGCAGTGAAGGCAGTCTTTATCAGCCCCAGCATTTT.